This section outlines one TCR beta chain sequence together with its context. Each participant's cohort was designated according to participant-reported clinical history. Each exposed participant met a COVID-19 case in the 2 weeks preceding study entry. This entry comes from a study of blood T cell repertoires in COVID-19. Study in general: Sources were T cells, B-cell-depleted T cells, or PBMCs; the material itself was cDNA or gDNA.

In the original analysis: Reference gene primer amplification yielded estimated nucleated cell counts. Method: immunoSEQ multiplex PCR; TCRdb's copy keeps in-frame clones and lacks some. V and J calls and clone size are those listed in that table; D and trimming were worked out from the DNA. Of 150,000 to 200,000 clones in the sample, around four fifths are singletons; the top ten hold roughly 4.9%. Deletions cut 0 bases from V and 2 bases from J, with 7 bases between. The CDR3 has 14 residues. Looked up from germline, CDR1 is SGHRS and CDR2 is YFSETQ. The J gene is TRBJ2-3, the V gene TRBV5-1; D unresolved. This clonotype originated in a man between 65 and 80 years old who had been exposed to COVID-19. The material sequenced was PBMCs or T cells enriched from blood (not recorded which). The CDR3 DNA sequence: TGCGCCAGCAGCTTGGCCGTTGTCACAGATACGCAGTATTTT. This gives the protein CASSLAVVTDTQYF. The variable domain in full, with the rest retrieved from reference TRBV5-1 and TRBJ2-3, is KAGVTQTPRYLIKTRGQQVTLSCSPISGHRSVSWYQQTPGQGLQFLFEYFSETQRNKGNFPGRFSGRQFSNSRSEMNVSTLELGDSALYLCASSLAVVTDTQYFGPGTRLTVL.